The 2 T cell receptor beta chains given below trace back to one sample, sequenced in a study of Graves' ophthalmopathy and Graves' hyperthyroidism. Investigators amplified TCR beta CDR3 regions from RNA transcripts. Following a first-round RT-PCR that used HTBI primers, a second-round multiplex PCR was carried out. In TCRdb, the multiplex PCR reads were re-called with MiXCR into one record per CDR3 protein. Found here are 560,000 or so distinct CDR3 sequences, just under 40% of them singletons; the top ten hold roughly 4%. The specimen was peripheral blood or thyroid tissue (not recorded which). All receptors come from an adult man with Graves' hyperthyroidism.

This chain links TRBV7-9 with TRBJ1-2; a weak D match, TRBD1 (5 bases). The CDR3 is 13 residues long. Germline CDR1 reads SEHNR; CDR2 reads FQNEAQ (reference sequence). With 4 bases removed from V and 7 bases from J, the gap between germline ends came to 13 bases. The CDR3 coding sequence is TGTGCCAGCAGCTCCAGACATGGGGGTGGCTACACCTTC. It is translated as CASSSRHGGGYTF.

A remark on this clonotype: The junction departs from the called germline gene at one end, perhaps through a read error. The rearrangement joins TRBV7-6 to TRBJ2-2; 14 bases fit TRBD2. CDR1 SGHVS and CDR2 FNYEAQ come from the germline V gene. The CDR3 covers 17 residues. In DNA form, the CDR3 reads TGTGCTAGCAGCCCGGGACTAGCGGGAGCGGTTTCCGGGGAGCTGTTTTTT. Its protein product is CASSPGLAGAVSGELFF.